These 6 T cell receptor beta chains came from one sample sequenced in a study of neoadjuvant nivolumab and ipilimumab in lung cancer. Profiled with immunoSEQ multiplex PCR; TCRdb holds only in-frame clones, not every one. Of approximately 29,000 clones listed, approximately 86% are singletons. The sequenced sample was tumor tissue, obtained after neoadjuvant nivolumab, alone or with ipilimumab, at or shortly before surgery. These receptors were taken from an adult with non-small cell lung cancer.

This clone was detected only once. The rearrangement joins TRBV7-2 to TRBJ1-2; unclear D gene. The CDR3 is 15 amino acids. V was shortened by 1 base and J by 0 bases, with 9 bases between the two germline ends. The germline V gene has CDR1 SGHTA and CDR2 FQGNSA. The CDR3 DNA reads TGTGCCAGCAGCTTAGTCACGGGAACTAACTATGGCTACACCTTC. Translating it yields CASSLVTGTNYGYTF.

This clone occurred a few times. V and J are TRBV18 and TRBJ2-7; the match to TRBD1 covers 8 bases. CDR1 and CDR2 (germline): KGHSH, LQKENI. The CDR3 has 15 amino acids. The V and J ends lost 0 bases and 3 bases, in that order; junction bases with no gene match: 4. The DNA of the CDR3 is TGTGCCAGCTCACCACCAGGACAGGGTATCTACGAGCAGTACTTC. Translated, it gives CASSPPGQGIYEQYF.

The chain links TRBV28 to TRBJ1-2, with 9 bases fitting TRBD1. The ends lost 3 bases at V and 7 bases at J; junction bases unmatched: 12. From germline, CDR1 is MDHEN and CDR2 SYDVKM. The CDR3 extends over 16 amino acids. DNA of the CDR3: TGTGCCAGCAGTTTCCTCAACGAGGGACAGGGTGCTGGCTACACCTTC. Protein: CASSFLNEGQGAGYTF.

The chain uses TRBV6-4 and TRBJ2-3; D may be TRBD2 (6 bases). CDR3 length equals 15 residues. The V gene's germline CDR1 is MRHNA and CDR2 SNTAGT. The V and J ends lost 3 bases and 0 bases respectively, with 10 bases between them. The CDR3 bases are TGTGCCAGCAGTGAATCTAGCGCTAGCACAGATACGCAGTATTTT. Protein: CASSESSASTDTQYF.

The V call is TRBV18, the J call TRBJ2-7; the D gene is possibly TRBD1 (5 bases). CDR3 size: 16 residues. Germline CDR1 reads KGHSH; CDR2 reads LQKENI. Trimming stripped 2 bases from V and 0 bases from J, with 14 bases between. CDR3 coding DNA: TGTGCCAGCTCACCAAGCCCTTGGGGCAGCTCCTACGAGCAGTACTTC. This sequence encodes CASSPSPWGSSYEQYF.

This chain uses TRBV5-1 with TRBJ2-3; no definite D call. Per germline, CDR1 SGHRS and CDR2 YFSETQ. Trimming pared 0 bases from V and 3 bases from J, leaving 14 bases between. The CDR3 runs 16 residues. The CDR3 reads CASSLDLSAKTDTQYF. The CDR3, as DNA: TGCGCCAGCAGCTTGGATTTGTCGGCGAAAACAGATACGCAGTATTTT.